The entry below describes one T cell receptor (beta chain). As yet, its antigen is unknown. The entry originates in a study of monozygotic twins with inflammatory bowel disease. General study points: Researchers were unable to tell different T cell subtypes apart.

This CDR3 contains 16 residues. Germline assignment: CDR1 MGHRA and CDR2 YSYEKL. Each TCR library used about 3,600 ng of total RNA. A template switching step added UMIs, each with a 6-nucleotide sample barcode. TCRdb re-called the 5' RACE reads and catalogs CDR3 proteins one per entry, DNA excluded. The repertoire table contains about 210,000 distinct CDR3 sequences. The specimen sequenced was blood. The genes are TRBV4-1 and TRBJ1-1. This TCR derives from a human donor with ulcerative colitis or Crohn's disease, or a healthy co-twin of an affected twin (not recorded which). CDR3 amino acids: CASSQAPLRTDTEAFF.